The source of this TCR beta chain is a study of CD8 T cells in Susac syndrome. The germline V gene encodes CDR1 MNHEY and CDR2 SVGEGT. With 0 bases removed from V and 4 bases from J, the gap between germline ends came to 9 bases. The CDR3 length is 14 residues. RNA totalling about 0.5 to 1 ug underwent reverse transcription with random hexamers. immunoSEQ multiplex PCR amplified TCR beta CDR3 across 54 Vbeta, 13 Jbeta. TCRdb re-derived calls from the immunoSEQ multiplex PCR reads in MiXCR, one entry per CDR3 protein. The sample carries a few hundred thousand distinct CDR3 sequences, approximately 90% recorded once.

The origin of this receptor is a human donor with multiple sclerosis. Sequencing input: CD4+ T cells from PBMCs. The chain combines TRBV6-2 or TRBV6-3 with TRBJ1-2, with TRBD1 as a possible D gene (6 bases). Here the CDR3 DNA reads TGTGCCAGCAGTTACTCGAGGACAGTCTATGGCTACACCTTC. Translating gives CASSYSRTVYGYTF.